The 9 T cell receptor beta chains reported below all come from one sample, sequenced in a study of CD8 T cells in Susac syndrome. The RNA, 0.5 to 1 ug, was put through reverse transcription using random hexamers. TCRdb independently ran MiXCR on the immunoSEQ multiplex PCR reads; one entry per CDR3 protein. This sample has about 140,000 distinct CDR3 sequences; approximately 94% occur once, and the top ten carry 0.075% to 0.09%. Specimen: CD4+ T cells from PBMCs. The receptors were gathered from a human donor in good health.

The chain employs TRBV2 and TRBJ1-1; D might be TRBD1 (5 bases). V was trimmed by 4 bases and J by 4 bases, leaving 13 bases between them. The germline V gene encodes CDR1 SNHLY and CDR2 FYNNEI. The CDR3 length is 14 residues. Here the CDR3 reads CASSAGGFGTEAFF. In nucleotides, the CDR3 is TGTGCCAGCAGTGCCGGGGGATTCGGCACTGAAGCTTTCTTT. The full variable domain, its missing parts supplied by reference TRBV2 and TRBJ1-1, is EPEVTQTPSHQVTQMGQEVILRCVPISNHLYFYWYRQILGQKVEFLVSFYNNEISEKSEIFDDQFSVERPDGSNFTLKIRSTKLEDSAMYFCASSAGGFGTEAFFGQGTRLTVV.

The J gene is TRBJ2-3, the V gene TRBV20-1, with a weak D call TRBD2 (5 bases). Trimming stripped 0 bases from V and 2 bases from J, with 15 bases between. The CDR3 sequence is 16 residues long. From germline, CDR1 is DFQATT and CDR2 SNEGSKA (reference sequence). CDR3 DNA sequence: TGCAGTGCTAGAGATCGGGCTAGCCAACCCACAGATACGCAGTATTTT. Protein sequence: CSARDRASQPTDTQYF.

This sequence joins TRBV14 and TRBJ2-3; D might be TRBD1 or TRBD2, each matching 5 bases. The V gene lost 3 bases and the J gene lost 2 bases, with 12 bases spanning the gap. Germline loops: CDR1 SGHDN, CDR2 FVKESK. The CDR3 consists of 15 residues. The CDR3, as DNA: TGTGCCAGCAGCCACAGGGCCGGGGCCACAGATACGCAGTATTTT. It translates to CASSHRAGATDTQYF.

This chain uses TRBV5-1 with TRBJ2-7, with 12 bases identical to TRBD2. This CDR3 comprises 15 residues. V shed 4 bases, J shed 0 bases, and the junction held 2 bases outside the gene matches. Germline V CDR1 and CDR2: SGHRS, YFSETQ. In nucleotides, the CDR3 is TGCGCCAGCAGCGCGGGACTAGCGGGCTCCTACGAGCAGTACTTC. Residues: CASSAGLAGSYEQYF. The full variable domain, its missing parts supplied by reference TRBV5-1 and TRBJ2-7, is KAGVTQTPRYLIKTRGQQVTLSCSPISGHRSVSWYQQTPGQGLQFLFEYFSETQRNKGNFPGRFSGRQFSNSRSEMNVSTLELGDSALYLCASSAGLAGSYEQYFGPGTRLTVT.

The count of this clonotype is one. This chain connects TRBV4-1 to TRBJ2-7, with 8 bases that match TRBD1. CDR3 size: 14 residues. The J segment lost 2 bases and the V segment lost 4 bases, leaving 4 bases of the junction unmatched. CDR1 and CDR2 from the germline V gene are MGHRA and YSYEKL. In DNA form, the CDR3 reads TGCGCCAGCAGCCGACAGGGGAAAACCTACGAGCAGTACTTC. Protein sequence: CASSRQGKTYEQYF.

The chain carries TRBV19 and TRBJ1-2; no firm D call. V was cut by 5 bases and J by 8 bases, with 9 bases left in between. The CDR3 length is 11 residues. The germline V gene has CDR1 LNHDA and CDR2 SQIVND (reference sequence). CDR3 nucleotides: TGTGCCAGTAGTTTTGAGGACGGCTACACCTTC. This codes for CASSFEDGYTF.

The chain combines TRBV18 with TRBJ2-1; 8 bases are a match to TRBD2. After removal of 2 bases from V and 0 bases from J, the junction contained 6 bases not matched to a gene. Germline-derived CDR1 and CDR2 are KGHSH and LQKENI. The CDR3 has 17 residues. The chain's CDR3 is CASSPGLAYISYNEQFF. The DNA of the CDR3 is TGTGCCAGCTCACCAGGACTAGCCTATATCTCCTACAATGAGCAGTTCTTC.

V usage is TRBV29-1 and J usage is TRBJ2-7; D not resolved. Germline loops: CDR1 SQVTM, CDR2 ANQGSEA. The germline V and J ends were trimmed by 1 base and 1 base, with 14 bases remaining between them. The CDR3 sequence is 15 residues long. CDR3 in amino acids: CSVEAQKTGSYEQYF. CDR3 DNA sequence: TGCAGCGTTGAAGCCCAAAAGACCGGATCCTACGAGCAGTACTTC.

This clonotype has only a few counts. J is TRBJ2-7 and V is TRBV12-3 or TRBV12-4; TRBD2 matches at 7 bases. The CDR3 contains 14 residues. The junction had 6 bases not matched to a gene; V was cut back by 5 bases and J by 2 bases. CDR3 nucleotide sequence: TGTGCCAGCAGTCCCCCCGGACTAGCCTACGAGCAGTACTTC. This gives the protein CASSPPGLAYEQYF.